These 20 T cell receptor beta chains share one sample of origin, sequenced in a study of T cells in Graves' hyperthyroidism and ophthalmopathy. The CDR3 regions of TCR beta were amplified from RNA transcripts. First-round RT-PCR targeting the TCR CDR3 was performed with the HTBI primer set. One entry per CDR3 protein results from TCRdb running MiXCR on the multiplex PCR reads. The sample holds around 300,000 distinct CDR3 sequences, about 15% seen once. The sample consisted of blood. These receptors originate from a woman aged 45-59 years with Graves' hyperthyroidism that later progressed to Graves' ophthalmopathy.

There are many counts of this clonotype. Here the CDR3 DNA reads TGTGCCAGCAGTTATACAGGCTTAAGGGAGGCTTTCTTT. Protein sequence: CASSYTGLREAFF. This chain uses TRBV6-1 with TRBJ1-1, with D possibly being TRBD1 (5 bases). This CDR3 comprises 13 residues. The germline V gene encodes CDR1 MNHNS and CDR2 SASEGT. V lost 5 bases to trimming and J lost 11 bases, with 18 bases between them.

This clonotype was observed at least ten times. The chain is built from TRBV20-1 and TRBJ1-4; TRBD1 might be the D (5 bases). V lost 1 base and J lost 8, with 20 bases in between. CDR1 DFQATT and CDR2 SNEGSKA come from the germline V gene (reference sequence). The CDR3 spans 16 residues. DNA for the CDR3: TGCAGTGCTAGAGGACCGGGACTTCCGAATAAGGAAAAACTGTTTTTT. Amino acids: CSARGPGLPNKEKLFF.

This chain links TRBV29-1 with TRBJ2-3; 8 nucleotides line up with TRBD1. J was trimmed by 4 bases and V by 6 bases; bases with no gene match: 12. CDR3 length: 15 residues. Germline CDR1 is SQVTM and CDR2 is ANQGSEA. CDR3 DNA: TGCAGCGTCGCCGGGACAGGAGGTGGCGCAGATACGCAGTATTTT. It translates to CSVAGTGGGADTQYF.

The chain joins TRBV7-2 to TRBJ2-1; D tentatively fits TRBD1 or TRBD2 (5 bases each). V dropped 7 bases and J dropped 5 bases, with 15 bases sitting between them. CDR1 and CDR2 (germline): SGHTA, FQGNSA. This CDR3 spans 14 amino acids. The CDR3 spells CASIPGPNNNEQFF. The CDR3 DNA follows: TGTGCCAGCATCCCGGGGCCTAACAACAATGAGCAGTTCTTC. The full variable domain, its missing parts supplied by reference TRBV7-2 and TRBJ2-1, is GAGVSQSPSNKVTEKGKDVELRCDPISGHTALYWYRQSLGQGLEFLIYFQGNSAPDKSGLPSDRFSAERTGGSVSTLTIQRTQQEDSAVYLCASIPGPNNNEQFFGPGTRLTVL.

The sample holds many counts of this clonotype. This chain uses TRBV10-2 with TRBJ2-1; 8 positions match TRBD2. The junction had 6 bases not matched to a gene; V was cut back by 3 bases and J by 8 bases. Per the germline V gene, CDR1 is WSHSY and CDR2 is SAAADI. The CDR3 spans 14 residues. The DNA for the CDR3 is TGCGCCAGCAGTGAATATCCGGGAGGGTATGAGCAGTTCTTC. Protein sequence: CASSEYPGGYEQFF.

This clonotype has ten or more counts. This chain links TRBV28 with TRBJ1-5; D uncertain. CDR3 length: 18 residues. The V gene lost 1 base and the J gene lost 5 bases, with 21 bases spanning the gap. The germline gives CDR1 MDHEN, CDR2 SYDVKM. DNA for the CDR3: TGTGCCAGCAGTTTATCGACCTCTTTGGCGGCGGCGGATCAGCCCCAGCATTTT. Its translation: CASSLSTSLAAADQPQHF. Using reference TRBV28 and TRBJ1-5 for the parts outside the CDR3, the full variable domain is DVKVTQSSRYLVKRTGEKVFLECVQDMDHENMFWYRQDPGLGLRLIYFSYDVKMKEKGDIPEGYSVSREKKERFSLILESASTNQTSMYLCASSLSTSLAAADQPQHFGDGTRLSIL.

This clonotype turned up a few times. This chain joins TRBV7-9 and TRBJ1-1, with a weak D call TRBD1 (5 bases). The CDR3 consists of 16 residues. V was pared by 5 bases and J by 0 bases, with 16 bases between. The germline V gene encodes CDR1 SEHNR and CDR2 FQNEAQ (reference sequence). The CDR3: CASSPAGNFMNTEAFF. CDR3 in DNA: TGTGCCAGCAGCCCAGCAGGGAATTTTATGAACACTGAAGCTTTCTTT.

This clonotype was found many times. The chain combines TRBV2 with TRBJ2-5; D possibly matches TRBD1 or TRBD2 (5 bases each). Germline V lookup: CDR1 SNHLY, CDR2 FYNNEI. This CDR3 spans 13 amino acids. With 6 bases removed from V and 7 bases from J, the gap between germline ends came to 15 bases. The chain's CDR3 is CASRWDQSGTQYF. DNA for the CDR3: TGTGCCAGCAGATGGGACCAATCGGGGACCCAGTACTTC. Based on the CDR3 plus reference TRBV2 and TRBJ2-5, the full variable domain is EPEVTQTPSHQVTQMGQEVILRCVPISNHLYFYWYRQILGQKVEFLVSFYNNEISEKSEIFDDQFSVERPDGSNFTLKIRSTKLEDSAMYFCASRWDQSGTQYFGPGTRLLVL.

This chain links TRBV20-1 with TRBJ2-1; 10 nucleotides align to TRBD2. Looked up from germline, CDR1 is DFQATT and CDR2 is SNEGSKA (reference sequence). The CDR3 has 15 residues. The junction had 10 bases not matched to a gene; V was cut back by 4 bases and J by 7 bases. As DNA, the CDR3 is TGCAGTGCTAAGGTCCCTAGCGGGGGTCTGAATGAGCAGTTCTTC. Protein: CSAKVPSGGLNEQFF.

This chain connects TRBV7-9 to TRBJ2-2, with 10 bases aligning to TRBD1. Germline lookup yields CDR1 SEHNR and CDR2 FQNEAQ (reference sequence). The ends lost 6 bases at V and 3 bases at J; junction bases unmatched: 4. The CDR3 sequence is 15 residues long. In DNA, the CDR3 is TGTGCCAGCAGGAGTGACAGGGGGCACACCGGGGAGCTGTTTTTT. Translation: CASRSDRGHTGELFF.

Ten or more counts support this clonotype. The chain carries TRBV10-3 and TRBJ2-5; D possibly corresponds to TRBD2 (6 bases). This CDR3 is built from 13 residues. V dropped 9 bases and J dropped 1 base, with 12 bases sitting between them. Germline-derived CDR1 and CDR2 are ENHRY and SYGVKD. This CDR3 is CAIMSSGQETQYF. The CDR3 DNA follows: TGTGCCATTATGAGTAGCGGCCAAGAGACCCAGTACTTC.

The chain uses TRBV19 and TRBJ2-1; no clear D gene. With 1 base removed from V and 10 bases from J, the gap between germline ends came to 11 bases. Germline CDR1 and CDR2: LNHDA and SQIVND (reference sequence). The CDR3 spans 13 residues. This CDR3 reads CASSIGPGGEQFF. Written as DNA, the CDR3 is TGTGCCAGTAGTATAGGGCCGGGCGGCGAGCAGTTCTTC.

This clonotype showed up many times. V gene TRBV5-1 combines with J gene TRBJ1-1; D gene uncertain. This CDR3 has 14 residues. Germline loops: CDR1 SGHRS, CDR2 YFSETQ. V dropped 0 bases and J dropped 0 bases, with 6 bases sitting between them. The CDR3 nucleotides are TGCGCCAGCAGCTTGGAGGGTTTGAACACTGAAGCTTTCTTT. Its protein is CASSLEGLNTEAFF.

Ten or more counts support this clonotype. The chain links TRBV2 to TRBJ2-3; 8 bases line up with TRBD2. V trimming: 5 bases; J trimming: 8 bases; junction bases outside the gene matches: 9. CDR3 length: 14 residues. Germline V gene lookup returns CDR1 SNHLY and CDR2 FYNNEI. CDR3 nucleotide sequence: TGTGCCAGCAGTAAAACTAGCGGAGAAAGTACGCAGTATTTT. Translation gives CASSKTSGESTQYF.

This clonotype showed up many times. The chain carries TRBV12-3 or TRBV12-4 and TRBJ2-1; D remains unclear. Trimming cost V 4 bases and J 9 bases, with 7 bases left between them. The CDR3 contains 11 residues. The CDR3 nucleotides read TGTGCCAGCAGTTCGTCGGGTGAGCAGTTCTTC. Protein: CASSSSGEQFF.

This clonotype was seen many times. The chain couples TRBV7-3 to TRBJ2-7; 8 positions match TRBD1. Trimming cost V 8 bases and J 2 bases; bases outside gene matches: 2. This CDR3 contains 12 residues. Per the germline V gene, CDR1 is SGHTA and CDR2 is FQGTGA. The CDR3 coding sequence is TGTGCCAGCGGACAGGGACCCTACGAGCAGTACTTC. Amino acid sequence: CASGQGPYEQYF.

This clonotype came up a few times. V usage is TRBV10-3 and J usage is TRBJ2-6, with D possibly matching TRBD2 (6 bases). The length of the CDR3 is 12 residues. Germline V CDR1 and CDR2: ENHRY, SYGVKD. V was trimmed by 5 bases and J by 11 bases, leaving 10 bases between them. CDR3 region: CAISRERDVLTF. CDR3 nucleotides: TGTGCCATCAGTCGGGAGCGGGACGTCCTGACTTTC.

This clonotype was counted many times. V gene TRBV5-1 combines with J gene TRBJ2-1; 11 nucleotides line up with TRBD2. Germline CDR1 reads SGHRS; CDR2 reads YFSETQ. This CDR3 spans 17 amino acids. With 1 base clipped from V and 4 bases from J, the junction kept 7 bases outside the gene matches. For the CDR3, the DNA is TGCGCCAGCAGCTTGCGGCCTCTAGCGGGAGGATACAATGAGCAGTTCTTC. This encodes CASSLRPLAGGYNEQFF.

Ten or more counts support this clonotype. DNA of the CDR3: TGCAGTGCGTCGGGACAGGGGCGAAGGGACAACTATGGCTACACCTTC. Amino acids: CSASGQGRRDNYGYTF. This chain links TRBV20-1 with TRBJ1-2; 10 bases match TRBD1. The CDR3 covers 16 residues. The ends lost 6 bases at V and 2 bases at J; junction bases unmatched: 12. The germline V gene has CDR1 DFQATT and CDR2 SNEGSKA (reference sequence).

The chain recombines TRBV20-1 with TRBJ2-5; 10 bases align to TRBD2. The V segment lost 7 bases and the J segment 4 bases; nucleotides outside the gene matches: 6. Germline-derived CDR1 and CDR2 are DFQATT and SNEGSKA (reference sequence). This CDR3 comprises 13 residues. CDR3 in amino acids: CSGGLAGVETQYF. The CDR3 nucleotides are TGCAGTGGGGGGCTAGCGGGAGTAGAGACCCAGTACTTC.